A single sample is the source of the 30 T cell receptor beta chains below, sequenced in a study of blood T cells in healthy people across ages. A J-beta primer mix and a sample-barcoded 5' primer were used in a second PCR of roughly 6 to 12 cycles. MiXCR, run by TCRdb on the 5' RACE reads, gives a single entry per CDR3 protein. The sample has some 1,000,000 distinct CDR3 sequences, 20% to 25% seen once; the top ten hold approximately 0.7%. This same sample was also taken into another study, of T cells of mothers and their children.

Sequenced input: blood. These receptors were collected from a girl aged 2 to 9 in good health.

This clonotype was picked up a small number of times. This rearrangement joins TRBV29-1 to TRBJ1-1; 8 bases map to TRBD1. V was clipped by 6 bases and J by 4 bases; unmatched bases: 7. CDR3 length equals 13 residues. Per germline, CDR1 SQVTM and CDR2 ANQGSEA. This CDR3 reads CSVVRGLITEAFF. Here the CDR3 DNA reads TGCAGCGTCGTCAGGGGGCTAATCACTGAAGCTTTCTTT.

Of note for this clonotype: A junction boundary mismatches the germline segment, possibly from a read error. The chain is built from TRBV7-7 and TRBJ2-1; 10 bases align to TRBD2. This CDR3 is 16 amino acids long. The germline gives CDR1 SSHAT, CDR2 FNYEAQ (reference sequence). CDR3 sequence: CASSLAPSGRDDEQFF. The CDR3, as DNA: TGTGCTAGCAGCTTAGCGCCCAGCGGGAGGGACGATGAGCAGTTCTTC.

This clonotype was detected only a few times. The chain uses TRBV6-6 and TRBJ1-1; D gene unclear. Deletions cut 6 bases from V and 1 base from J, with 12 bases between. CDR1 is MNHNY, CDR2 SVGAGI, per germline (reference sequence). This CDR3 is 14 amino acids long. CDR3 nucleotide sequence: TGTGCCAGCAGGTCATACCGGGGGAACACTGAAGCTTTCTTT. Its translation is CASRSYRGNTEAFF.

The genes are TRBV3-1 and TRBJ2-7; no firm D call. The V gene lost 0 bases and the J gene lost 3 bases, with 12 bases spanning the gap. There are 15 residues in the CDR3. The germline gives CDR1 LGHDT, CDR2 YNNKEL (reference sequence). The CDR3 region has the DNA TGTGCCAGCAGCCAAGAAGGGCTAGTAGGCTACGAGCAGTACTTC. Amino acid sequence: CASSQEGLVGYEQYF.

The CDR3 region is CASSSDEYEQYF. CDR3 sequence (DNA): TGTGCCAGCAGCTCGGACGAATACGAGCAGTACTTC. This chain uses TRBV2 with TRBJ2-7; unclear D gene. Germline V gene lookup returns CDR1 SNHLY and CDR2 FYNNEI. CDR3 length: 12 amino acids. Between the trimmed V and J ends, which lost 6 bases and 4 bases, there was a span of 10 bases.

This clonotype was seen many times. The chain couples TRBV28 to TRBJ2-3, with 12 bases aligning to TRBD2. CDR3 length: 14 amino acids. V was clipped by 4 bases and J by 13 bases; unmatched bases: 9. Germline CDR1 and CDR2: MDHEN and SYDVKM. Here the CDR3 DNA reads TGTGCCAGCAGTTACTCTAGCGGGAGGGGAAGAGAGTATTTT. Translating gives CASSYSSGRGREYF.

The V and J genes are TRBV11-2 and TRBJ2-5, with a tentative D call TRBD1 (6 bases). Judging by the DNA end, TRBJ2-7 fits better; the J call may be wrong. The CDR3 totals 15 residues. Germline CDR1 reads SGHAT; CDR2 reads FQNNGV. The CDR3 DNA sequence: TGTGCCAGCAGCTTCTTACGAGGGGGTATCTACGAGCAGTACTTC. Translating it yields CASSFLRGGIYEQYF.

This clonotype has ten or more counts. CDR3 DNA: TGCAGCGTTGAAGTTTCGCCAAGCTACTTC. Its protein is CSVEVSPSYF. The chain joins TRBV29-1 to TRBJ2-5; D not resolved. This CDR3 has 10 residues. Between the trimmed V and J ends, which lost 1 base and 14 bases, there was a span of 11 bases. In germline, CDR1 is SQVTM, CDR2 ANQGSEA.

The chain combines TRBV28 with TRBJ1-2; TRBD1 matches 7 bases. The CDR3 length is 13 residues. Trimming at V came to 7 bases and at J to 8 bases, leaving 10 bases not matched to a gene. CDR1 and CDR2 (germline): MDHEN, SYDVKM. The CDR3 spells CASTRQGGGGYTF. CDR3 in DNA: TGTGCCAGCACCAGACAGGGAGGGGGAGGCTACACCTTC.

This chain joins TRBV7-8 and TRBJ2-5, with a tentative D call TRBD1 (6 bases). CDR1 and CDR2 from the germline V gene are SGHVS and FQNEAQ. The V and J ends lost 5 bases and 5 bases respectively, with 12 bases between them. The CDR3 loop spans 13 amino acids. CDR3 amino acids: CASSKTRGETQYF. Written as DNA, the CDR3 is TGTGCCAGCAGCAAAACGAGGGGGGAGACCCAGTACTTC.

This clonotype has only a few counts. V is TRBV6-2 or TRBV6-3 and J is TRBJ2-7; TRBD2 agrees at 9 bases. CDR3 length equals 15 residues. Germline V gene lookup returns CDR1 MNHEY and CDR2 SVGEGT. With 6 bases clipped from V and 5 bases from J, the junction kept 11 bases outside the gene matches. The CDR3 sequence is CASSTNSGGLNEQYF. DNA of the CDR3: TGTGCCAGCAGCACTAATAGCGGGGGTCTAAACGAGCAGTACTTC.

This clonotype was counted between two and nine times. The rearrangement links TRBV7-3 to TRBJ2-7, with 10 bases aligning to TRBD2. Germline V lookup: CDR1 SGHTA, CDR2 FQGTGA. Trimming at V came to 5 bases and at J to 1 base, leaving 5 bases not matched to a gene. The CDR3 has 15 amino acids. CDR3 DNA: TGTGCCAGCAGCCGAGGACTAGCGGATTCCTACGAGCAGTACTTC. Amino acids: CASSRGLADSYEQYF.

This clonotype was seen more than once but under ten times. The rearrangement joins TRBV28 to TRBJ1-1; a possible D gene is TRBD1 (5 bases). The V gene lost 3 bases and the J gene lost 9 bases, with 14 bases spanning the gap. CDR1 is MDHEN, CDR2 SYDVKM, per germline. CDR3 length equals 13 residues. In DNA form, the CDR3 reads TGTGCCAGCAGTTTTAACAGGCCTCCGAAAGCTTTCTTT. Protein: CASSFNRPPKAFF. The entire variable domain, with the rest obtained from reference TRBV28 and TRBJ1-1, is as follows: DVKVTQSSRYLVKRTGEKVFLECVQDMDHENMFWYRQDPGLGLRLIYFSYDVKMKEKGDIPEGYSVSREKKERFSLILESASTNQTSMYLCASSFNRPPKAFFGQGTRLTVV.

The chain couples TRBV7-2 to TRBJ1-6, with D hard to call. CDR3 length: 12 amino acids. The germline V gene has CDR1 SGHTA and CDR2 FQGNSA. V was shortened by 4 bases and J by 15 bases, with 13 bases between the two germline ends. The CDR3 here is CASSSRGFHLHF. CDR3 in DNA: TGTGCCAGCAGCTCTAGAGGCTTCCACCTCCACTTT.

The CDR3 DNA is TGCAGTGCTAGATCTAGGGATCCCACCTACGAGCAGTACTTC. Encoded protein: CSARSRDPTYEQYF. The V call is TRBV20-1, the J call TRBJ2-7, with D unclear. V lost 2 bases and J 2 bases, leaving 13 bases between the germline ends. The CDR3 runs 14 residues. Germline CDR1 DFQATT, CDR2 SNEGSKA (reference sequence).

Details on this clonotype: A read error may produce the germline difference seen at one junction end. The chain carries TRBV28 and TRBJ2-7; 8 nucleotides match TRBD1. This CDR3 comprises 15 residues. Germline V lookup: CDR1 MDHEN, CDR2 SYDVKM. The CDR3 DNA reads TGTGCCAGCAGTACAACCGGGACAGGCTCCAACGAGCAGTACTTC. It codes for CASSTTGTGSNEQYF.

The chain carries TRBV4-1 and TRBJ2-1; D may correspond to TRBD1 or TRBD2 (5 bases each). The CDR3 sequence is 18 residues long. V shed 0 bases and J shed 2 bases, with 17 bases lying between them. Germline CDR1 and CDR2: MGHRA and YSYEKL. CDR3 residues: CASSQDRVGARTYNEQFF. The CDR3 nucleotides read TGCGCCAGCAGCCAAGACAGGGTCGGGGCCCGGACCTACAATGAGCAGTTCTTC.

To note about this clonotype: The junction shows a germline mismatch at one end, possibly a read error. V gene TRBV7-9 combines with J gene TRBJ1-2; 11 nucleotides agree with TRBD1. The length of the CDR3 is 15 residues. Germline V gene lookup returns CDR1 SEHNR and CDR2 FQNEAQ (reference sequence). The DNA of the CDR3 is TGTGCCAGCAGTTATGCCGGGACAGGGGGGCTGCAGGTGGCCTTC. Residues: CASSYAGTGGLQVAF.

This clonotype was counted between two and nine times. The CDR3 nucleotides are TGTGCCAGCTCACCATCTTCGGGATTTAACGAGCAGTACTTC. It is translated as CASSPSSGFNEQYF. The rearrangement links TRBV18 to TRBJ2-7; maybe TRBD2 (5 bases). The CDR3 consists of 14 residues. CDR1 and CDR2 (germline): KGHSH, LQKENI. Trimming took off 2 bases at V and 5 bases at J, with 13 bases between the two ends.

The rearrangement links TRBV7-2 to TRBJ2-5; 13 bases agree with TRBD2. From germline, CDR1 is SGHTA and CDR2 FQGNSA. J lost 1 base, V lost 3 bases, and 5 bases had no gene match. CDR3 length: 17 residues. CDR3 region: CASSFRLAGGLQETQYF. CDR3 coding DNA: TGTGCCAGCAGCTTCCGACTAGCGGGGGGACTCCAAGAGACCCAGTACTTC.

This clonotype came up a few times. V is TRBV6-2 or TRBV6-3 and J is TRBJ2-7; unclear D gene. This CDR3 is 11 amino acids long. Germline CDR1 MNHEY, CDR2 SVGEGT. V was pared by 5 bases and J by 5 bases, with 7 bases between. This CDR3 reads CASSLIHEQYF. The CDR3 bases are TGTGCCAGCAGTCTGATCCACGAGCAGTACTTC.

The rearrangement joins TRBV25-1 to TRBJ2-5, with D possibly matching TRBD2 (5 bases). Germline lookup yields CDR1 MGHDK and CDR2 SYGVNS. This CDR3 has 13 residues. V was trimmed by 7 bases and J by 4 bases, leaving 13 bases between them. CDR3 amino acids: CASTRGDGETQYF. CDR3 nucleotides: TGTGCCAGCACACGGGGAGATGGAGAGACCCAGTACTTC.

This clonotype was seen only a few times. The limits of the CDR3 on the DNA are not certain, so only TCRdb's listed CDR3 is given. The chain joins TRBV20-1 to TRBJ2-3; the listed D gene, TRBD2, was not tested against the DNA. The CDR3 contains 23 residues when both ends are counted. The V gene's germline CDR1 is DFQATT and CDR2 SNEGSKA (reference sequence). The CDR3 protein is CSAPTGTHTDTQYFGSHTDTQYF.

This clonotype was counted between two and nine times. V is TRBV11-2 and J is TRBJ2-3, with 8 bases lining up with TRBD2. The CDR3 loop spans 15 amino acids. The trim removed 5 bases at V and 7 bases at J, leaving 11 bases unmatched. Germline CDR1 SGHAT, CDR2 FQNNGV. This chain's CDR3 is CASSAPGAGGYTQYF. CDR3 bases: TGTGCCAGCAGCGCCCCGGGGGCGGGGGGCTATACGCAGTATTTT.

This chain links TRBV12-3 or TRBV12-4 with TRBJ2-7; D uncertain. The CDR3 is 14 residues long. V gave up 3 bases and J gave up 5 bases, with 14 bases separating them. DNA of the CDR3: TGTGCCAGCAGTTTCGGGTACGACGGTAACGAGCAGTACTTC. It specifies CASSFGYDGNEQYF.

This sequence joins TRBV29-1 and TRBJ2-3; the D is unclear. This CDR3 is 15 amino acids long. Germline CDR1 and CDR2: SQVTM and ANQGSEA. Trimming took 6 bases from V and 2 from J, leaving 18 bases between them. The CDR3: CSVLGPTLYTDTQYF. The CDR3 DNA reads as TGCAGCGTCCTTGGCCCAACCCTTTACACAGATACGCAGTATTTT.

The chain combines TRBV2 with TRBJ2-3; 9 bases are shared with TRBD2. The CDR3 is made up of 16 amino acids. Germline assignment: CDR1 SNHLY and CDR2 FYNNEI. V lost 1 base and J lost 0; bases outside the gene matches: 2. The DNA for the CDR3 is TGTGCCAGCAGTGAAGGGGCGGGGGGGAGCACAGATACGCAGTATTTT. Translation gives CASSEGAGGSTDTQYF.

CDR3 nucleotides: TGTGCCAGCAGTTTGGAGCGGGGCACTCAGCCCCAGCATTTT. It is translated as CASSLERGTQPQHF. The V and J genes are TRBV27 and TRBJ1-5; weak D call: TRBD1 (5 bases). Deletions cut 3 bases from V and 6 bases from J, with 12 bases between. Germline V gene sequence: CDR1 MNHEY, CDR2 SMNVEV (reference sequence). The CDR3 consists of 14 residues.

The V gene is TRBV5-1, the J gene TRBJ1-2; D is uncertain. This CDR3 comprises 15 residues. Germline V gene lookup returns CDR1 SGHRS and CDR2 YFSETQ. Trimming took off 0 bases at V and 0 bases at J, with 9 bases between the two ends. In DNA, the CDR3 is TGCGCCAGCAGCTTGGGAGTCACAGCTAACTATGGCTACACCTTC. Protein sequence: CASSLGVTANYGYTF.

The chain employs TRBV29-1 and TRBJ2-5, with 7 bases fitting TRBD1. This CDR3 comprises 15 residues. V was pared by 3 bases and J by 9 bases, with 16 bases of the junction left unmatched. Germline CDR1 reads SQVTM; CDR2 reads ANQGSEA. The CDR3 DNA is TGCAGCGTTGACCCCGAGAGGGGACAGAGGGCGTCCCAGTACTTC. This sequence encodes CSVDPERGQRASQYF.